The 26 T cell receptor beta chains below come from one sample, sequenced in a study of cytomegalovirus exposure and HLA in healthy donors. Method: immunoSEQ multiplex PCR; TCRdb's copy keeps in-frame clones and lacks some. The repertoire holds hundreds of thousands of clones, with around 87% as singletons. Sequences were obtained from PBMCs. These receptors came from a man aged 18 to 30 in good health and CMV-seronegative.

This chain links TRBV7-6 with TRBJ1-4; the D is unclear. Per germline, CDR1 SGHVS and CDR2 FNYEAQ. CDR3 size: 15 residues. V was shortened by 1 base and J by 4 bases, with 10 bases between the two germline ends. CDR3 nucleotide sequence: TGTGCCAGCAGCTTAGTGCCAGAAGTTAATGAAAAACTGTTTTTT. This gives the protein CASSLVPEVNEKLFF.

This clone was seen a handful of times. V gene TRBV21-1 combines with J gene TRBJ1-6; the D call in the table, TRBD1, was not verified against the DNA. TRBV21-1 counts as a pseudogene. The CDR3 consists of 15 residues. This CDR3 reads CASSKDRGYNSPLHF. CDR3 bases: TGTGCCAGCAGCAAAGACAGGGGCTATAATTCACCCCTCCACTTT.

The chain employs TRBV27 and TRBJ2-7, with D perhaps matching TRBD1 (6 bases). The V gene lost 1 base and the J gene lost 6 bases, with 19 bases spanning the gap. Germline V lookup: CDR1 MNHEY, CDR2 SMNVEV (reference sequence). The CDR3 runs 16 residues. In nucleotides, the CDR3 is TGTGCCAGCAGTTTATTTTCTAGGACAGTGAAGGGCGAGCAGTACTTC. As protein: CASSLFSRTVKGEQYF.

The V call is TRBV11-2, the J call TRBJ2-1; 9 bases are a match to TRBD2. The germline V gene has CDR1 SGHAT and CDR2 FQNNGV. The CDR3 consists of 16 residues. J was trimmed by 7 bases and V by 5 bases; bases with no gene match: 12. The CDR3 region is CASSRGGGALRNEQFF. As DNA, the CDR3 is TGTGCCAGCAGCCGCGGCGGGGGGGCCCTTAGGAATGAGCAGTTCTTC.

This clone has only one observation. The rearrangement links TRBV2 to TRBJ2-5; a weak D match, TRBD2 (6 bases). Germline CDR1 and CDR2: SNHLY and FYNNEI. V shed 4 bases and J shed 2 bases, with 14 bases lying between them. The CDR3 is 15 amino acids. The CDR3 spells CASSASGGPQETQYF. The CDR3 DNA sequence: TGTGCCAGCAGTGCGTCCGGGGGACCACAAGAGACCCAGTACTTC.

This CDR3 reads CASSQDRPGQVGSDTQYF. The CDR3, as DNA: TGCGCCAGCAGCCAAGATCGCCCGGGACAGGTGGGTTCAGATACGCAGTATTTT. This rearrangement joins TRBV4-3 to TRBJ2-3, with 8 bases that match TRBD1. CDR3 length equals 18 residues. Trimming cost V 0 bases and J 4 bases; bases outside gene matches: 12. Germline values: CDR1 LGHNA, CDR2 YSLEER.

The chain carries TRBV6-6 and TRBJ1-3, with D tentatively TRBD1 (5 bases). Trimming shortened V by 2 bases and J by 1 base, and 6 bases separated the two germline ends. CDR1 is MNHNY and CDR2 is SVGAGI in the germline V gene (reference sequence). This CDR3 contains 14 residues. CDR3 in DNA: TGTGCCAGCAGTTACGCAGGGTCTGGAAACACCATATATTTT. As protein: CASSYAGSGNTIYF.

The chain couples TRBV6-1 to TRBJ2-7; 13 bases align to TRBD2. CDR3 length: 15 amino acids. In germline, CDR1 is MNHNS, CDR2 SASEGT. Trimming took 0 bases from V and 13 from J; bases not matched to a gene: 9. CDR3 bases: TGTGCCAGCAGTGAAGCAGGGACTAGCGGGGAAAGACAATACTTC. This translates into CASSEAGTSGERQYF.

The chain employs TRBV5-1 and TRBJ2-1, with 10 bases fitting TRBD1. With V trimmed by 3 bases and J by 2 bases, 2 bases remained unmatched. Per the germline V gene, CDR1 is SGHRS and CDR2 is YFSETQ. The CDR3 is 15 amino acids. The CDR3, as DNA: TGCGCCAGCAGCTCGGGACAGGGGACCTACAATGAGCAGTTCTTC. Protein: CASSSGQGTYNEQFF. Full variable domain (missing parts from reference TRBV5-1 and TRBJ2-1): KAGVTQTPRYLIKTRGQQVTLSCSPISGHRSVSWYQQTPGQGLQFLFEYFSETQRNKGNFPGRFSGRQFSNSRSEMNVSTLELGDSALYLCASSSGQGTYNEQFFGPGTRLTVL.

This chain uses TRBV28 with TRBJ2-3, with D possibly TRBD1 on 5 matching bases. Germline V gene data show CDR1 as MDHEN and CDR2 as SYDVKM. V lost 10 bases and J 7 bases, leaving 12 bases between the germline ends. This CDR3 has 11 amino acids. The CDR3 region is CAISRVNTQYF. The DNA of the CDR3 is TGTGCCATCTCCAGGGTGAATACGCAGTATTTT.

The rearrangement uses TRBV5-1 and TRBJ2-3; weak D call: TRBD1 (6 bases). V lost 4 bases and J 2 bases, leaving 8 bases between the germline ends. Germline lookup yields CDR1 SGHRS and CDR2 YFSETQ. This CDR3 comprises 13 residues. As DNA, the CDR3 is TGCGCCAGCAGCCCAGGGGTCACAGATACGCAGTATTTT. Its translation is CASSPGVTDTQYF.

V is TRBV29-1 and J is TRBJ2-1, with TRBD2 matching over 10 bases. This CDR3 comprises 15 residues. Per germline, CDR1 SQVTM and CDR2 ANQGSEA. With 7 bases clipped from V and 3 bases from J, the junction kept 9 bases outside the gene matches. This chain's CDR3 is CSGAHTSGVYNEQFF. The CDR3 DNA sequence: TGCAGCGGCGCCCACACTAGCGGGGTCTACAATGAGCAGTTCTTC.

A word on this clone: In the same sample, other DNA sequences code for this CDR3. The chain employs TRBV19 and TRBJ2-1; possibly TRBD2 for D (6 bases). The length of the CDR3 is 14 residues. V lost 6 bases and J lost 0, with 9 bases in between. CDR1 is LNHDA and CDR2 is SQIVND in the germline V gene (reference sequence). This chain's CDR3 is CASSISGSYNEQFF. In DNA, the CDR3 is TGTGCCAGTAGCATTAGCGGCTCCTACAATGAGCAGTTCTTC.

This chain connects TRBV5-1 to TRBJ2-2; 7 bases match TRBD1. V lost 0 bases and J lost 4; bases outside the gene matches: 6. CDR1 and CDR2 from the germline V gene are SGHRS and YFSETQ. This CDR3 is 16 amino acids long. CDR3 nucleotide sequence: TGCGCCAGCAGCTTGGAAGGGGGCCCGGGCACCGGGGAGCTGTTTTTT. Protein sequence: CASSLEGGPGTGELFF.

The chain recombines TRBV27 with TRBJ2-3; TRBD1 aligns across 12 bases. The CDR3 consists of 15 residues. V lost 3 bases to trimming and J lost 7 bases; unmatched junction nucleotides: 5. CDR1 and CDR2 (germline): MNHEY, SMNVEV (reference sequence). CDR3 in amino acids: CASSLGTGGKNTQYF. The DNA for the CDR3 is TGTGCCAGCAGTTTGGGGACAGGGGGCAAGAATACGCAGTATTTT.

The genes are TRBV7-2 and TRBJ2-6; D not resolved. The CDR3 runs 14 residues. CDR1 and CDR2 (germline): SGHTA, FQGNSA. The V gene lost 5 bases and the J gene lost 0 bases, with 5 bases spanning the gap. The DNA of the CDR3 is TGTGCCAGCAGCCAGTCCTCTGGGGCCAACGTCCTGACTTTC. Amino acid sequence: CASSQSSGANVLTF. The variable domain in full, with the rest retrieved from reference TRBV7-2 and TRBJ2-6, is GAGVSQSPSNKVTEKGKDVELRCDPISGHTALYWYRQSLGQGLEFLIYFQGNSAPDKSGLPSDRFSAERTGGSVSTLTIQRTQQEDSAVYLCASSQSSGANVLTFGAGSRLTVL.

The chain links TRBV11-2 to TRBJ2-2; possible D gene TRBD2, 6 bases. Between the trimmed V and J ends, which lost 2 bases and 7 bases, there was a span of 11 bases. The CDR3 totals 14 residues. Germline V CDR1 and CDR2: SGHAT, FQNNGV. The CDR3 bases are TGTGCCAGCAGCTTAAGTAGCGGAGGCGGGGAGCTGTTTTTT. Amino acids: CASSLSSGGGELFF.

J is TRBJ2-7 and V is TRBV7-9; TRBD1 matches at 7 bases. CDR1 and CDR2 (germline): SEHNR, FQNEAQ (reference sequence). Trimming cost V 5 bases and J 2 bases; bases outside gene matches: 12. The CDR3 has 16 amino acids. CDR3 in amino acids: CASSTTDRAPTYEQYF. The DNA of the CDR3 is TGTGCCAGCAGCACAACAGACAGGGCCCCAACCTACGAGCAGTACTTC.

The J gene is TRBJ2-2, the V gene TRBV27; D remains ambiguous. The CDR3 sequence is 15 residues long. Trimming removed 0 bases from V and 4 bases from J, with 9 bases in between. The germline V gene encodes CDR1 MNHEY and CDR2 SMNVEV (reference sequence). For the CDR3, the DNA is TGTGCCAGCAGTTTATCTACCAGAGGCACCGGGGAGCTGTTTTTT. Its translation: CASSLSTRGTGELFF.

The rearrangement joins TRBV5-8 to TRBJ1-4; D call uncertain. CDR1 SGHTS and CDR2 YDEGEE come from the germline V gene. This CDR3 spans 14 amino acids. The V and J ends lost 5 bases and 4 bases respectively, with 12 bases between them. CDR3: CASSLEGDNEKLFF. CDR3 sequence (DNA): TGTGCCAGCAGTTTAGAGGGAGATAATGAAAAACTGTTTTTT.

The chain joins TRBV6-5 to TRBJ1-1; D possibly corresponds to TRBD1 (5 bases). This CDR3 contains 12 residues. Between the trimmed V and J ends, which lost 10 bases and 5 bases, there was a span of 14 bases. Germline CDR1 and CDR2: MNHEY and SVGAGI. The CDR3 region is CATGRRGTEAFF. CDR3 nucleotides: TGTGCCACCGGGAGGAGGGGAACTGAAGCTTTCTTT.

The genes are TRBV7-9 and TRBJ1-5; D uncertain. The germline V gene has CDR1 SEHNR and CDR2 FQNEAQ (reference sequence). The V end lost 5 bases, the J end lost 5 bases, and 7 bases lay between the germline ends. This CDR3 is built from 12 residues. The CDR3 DNA reads as TGTGCCAGCAGCCGCGGGGATCAGCCCCAGCATTTT. It yields the protein CASSRGDQPQHF.

This clone was seen once. The chain has TRBV13 and TRBJ2-3, with 10 bases that match TRBD2. The junction had 6 bases not matched to a gene; V was cut back by 2 bases and J by 1 base. Germline lookup yields CDR1 PRHDT and CDR2 FYEKMQ (reference sequence). The CDR3 length is 17 residues. CDR3 amino acids: CASSLRSSGSGTDTQYF. The CDR3 DNA is TGTGCCAGCAGCTTAAGGTCTAGCGGGAGTGGCACAGATACGCAGTATTTT.

V and J are TRBV6-5 and TRBJ2-3; D remains ambiguous. The CDR3 runs to 11 residues. Germline V gene data show CDR1 as MNHEY and CDR2 as SVGAGI. Trimming shortened V by 4 bases and J by 9 bases, and 8 bases separated the two germline ends. CDR3 nucleotides: TGTGCCAGCAGTTTGAGAGGAACGCAGTATTTT. The encoded protein is CASSLRGTQYF.

The chain carries TRBV28 and TRBJ2-3; a weak D match, TRBD2 (5 bases). In germline, CDR1 is MDHEN, CDR2 SYDVKM. The CDR3 spans 14 residues. The V end was cut by 5 bases, the J end by 6 bases, with 15 bases between. The CDR3 DNA reads TGTGCCAGCAGTGCGCCTAGGACTTGGGATACGCAGTATTTT. Translation gives CASSAPRTWDTQYF.

The rearrangement links TRBV5-1 to TRBJ2-1; TRBD1 matches 9 bases. This CDR3 spans 14 amino acids. V was clipped by 3 bases and J by 12 bases; unmatched bases: 10. The germline CDR1 and CDR2 sequences are SGHRS and YFSETQ. CDR3 coding DNA: TGCGCCAGCAGCTCCTGGACAGGGGAGATGAGGCAGTTCTTC. Translated: CASSSWTGEMRQFF.